One and the same sample provided the 9 T cell receptor beta chains below, sequenced in a study of blood T cells in healthy people across ages. Primed by a sample-barcoded 5' primer and a J-beta primer mix, a second PCR proceeded for 7 to 11 cycles. TCRdb itself ran the 5' RACE reads through MiXCR, one entry per CDR3 protein. The sample consists of fewer than 2 million distinct CDR3 sequences, about two fifths of them appearing once. The sequenced material came from blood. The receptors were sampled from a human donor in good health.

This sequence joins TRBV7-2 and TRBJ2-1; the D call may be TRBD1 or TRBD2 (5 bases each). Germline values: CDR1 SGHTA, CDR2 FQGNSA. Trimming cost V 6 bases and J 14 bases, with 20 bases left between them. The CDR3 length is 13 residues. CDR3 DNA sequence: TGTGCCAGCAGAGCCTTAAGGGAAAGAGGGGAGTTCTTC. It translates to CASRALRERGEFF.

The chain has TRBV12-3 or TRBV12-4 and TRBJ1-5; no clear D gene. V lost 3 bases and J 9 bases, leaving 9 bases between the germline ends. The CDR3 is 12 amino acids. The CDR3 nucleotides read TGTGCCAGCAGTTTTGGTCGGTCGCCCCAGCATTTT. Its protein product is CASSFGRSPQHF.

V usage is TRBV5-5 and J usage is TRBJ2-7; 8 positions match TRBD1. The length of the CDR3 is 17 residues. The germline CDR1 and CDR2 sequences are SGHKS and YYEKEE (reference sequence). The ends lost 4 bases at V and 0 bases at J; junction bases unmatched: 12. The CDR3 DNA sequence: TGTGCCAGCAGCGTTGACTTCCTGGACAGGGTCTCCTACGAGCAGTACTTC. This translates into CASSVDFLDRVSYEQYF.

The chain uses TRBV7-9 and TRBJ2-1; 13 bases align to TRBD2. Germline CDR1 SEHNR, CDR2 FQNEAQ (reference sequence). There are 17 residues in the CDR3. Unmatched junction bases numbered 7, after V lost 2 bases and J lost 6 bases. CDR3 protein: CASSLTSGGALSNEQFF. CDR3 DNA: TGTGCCAGCAGCTTAACTAGCGGGGGGGCCCTTAGCAATGAGCAGTTCTTC.

This clonotype was picked up a small number of times. The gene calls are TRBV20-1 and TRBJ1-1; no definite D call. The CDR3 is 12 amino acids. The germline CDR1 and CDR2 sequences are DFQATT and SNEGSKA (reference sequence). V was clipped by 3 bases and J by 3 bases, with 8 bases between them. CDR3 sequence (DNA): TGCAGTGCTAGGGACGCCCACACTGAAGCTTTCTTT. It yields the protein CSARDAHTEAFF.

The chain carries TRBV29-1 and TRBJ2-6; D not certain. This CDR3 is 12 amino acids long. V was cut by 8 bases and J by 0 bases, with 5 bases left in between. Germline loops: CDR1 SQVTM, CDR2 ANQGSEA. The CDR3 DNA follows: TGCAGCATCAGCTCTGGGGCCAACGTCCTGACTTTC. Its translation is CSISSGANVLTF.

The rearrangement uses TRBV20-1 and TRBJ1-1; 9 bases fit TRBD1. The CDR3 runs to 14 residues. Germline CDR1 reads DFQATT; CDR2 reads SNEGSKA (reference sequence). The J segment lost 8 bases and the V segment lost 4 bases, leaving 11 bases of the junction unmatched. In nucleotides, the CDR3 is TGCAGTGCTACCCACGGGACAGGGTCCATGGAAGCTTTCTTT. This gives the protein CSATHGTGSMEAFF.

V usage is TRBV25-1 and J usage is TRBJ2-7; 7 nucleotides match TRBD2. This CDR3 has 15 amino acids. The germline CDR1 and CDR2 sequences are MGHDK and SYGVNS. V lost 1 base, J lost 6 bases, and 9 bases stayed unmatched. CDR3 bases: TGTGCCAGCAGTGAATTGGGCGGGAGATTCGGCGAGCAGTACTTC. Translating gives CASSELGGRFGEQYF.

This chain uses TRBV5-1 with TRBJ2-3; unclear D gene. Trimming removed 0 bases at V and 9 bases at J, with 14 bases between. CDR3 length equals 14 residues. Germline values: CDR1 SGHRS, CDR2 YFSETQ. The CDR3 DNA follows: TGCGCCAGCAGCTTGGGACTGCCCCGCCGAACGCAGTATTTT. The encoded protein is CASSLGLPRRTQYF. Full variable domain (rest looked up from reference TRBV5-1 and TRBJ2-3): KAGVTQTPRYLIKTRGQQVTLSCSPISGHRSVSWYQQTPGQGLQFLFEYFSETQRNKGNFPGRFSGRQFSNSRSEMNVSTLELGDSALYLCASSLGLPRRTQYFGPGTRLTVL.